Each of the 10 T cell receptor beta chains below was sequenced from the same sample in a study of response to subunit inactivated influenza vaccine. One entry per CDR3 protein results from TCRdb running MiXCR on the RT-PCR reads. The table includes over 750,000 distinct CDR3 sequences, around 20% detected once. Source: PBMCs from blood, taken 4 to 6 days after vaccination. Every receptor here comes from a man in his fifties or sixties who received an inactivated influenza vaccine.

This clonotype was seen more than once but under ten times. V and J are TRBV5-1 and TRBJ1-4; 9 bases line up with TRBD1. This CDR3 spans 17 amino acids. CDR1 is SGHRS, CDR2 YFSETQ, per germline. The junction had 11 bases not matched to a gene; V was cut back by 4 bases and J by 4 bases. The CDR3 bases are TGCGCCAGCAGCGTGGACAGGGGAAATCTGTTTAATGAAAAACTGTTTTTT. Encoded protein: CASSVDRGNLFNEKLFF. Based on the CDR3 plus reference TRBV5-1 and TRBJ1-4, the full variable domain is KAGVTQTPRYLIKTRGQQVTLSCSPISGHRSVSWYQQTPGQGLQFLFEYFSETQRNKGNFPGRFSGRQFSNSRSEMNVSTLELGDSALYLCASSVDRGNLFNEKLFFGSGTQLSVL.

V and J are TRBV11-1 and TRBJ2-3, with 9 bases matching TRBD2. Germline CDR1 is SGHAT and CDR2 is FQDESV (reference sequence). The CDR3 consists of 18 residues. The V and J ends lost 2 bases and 0 bases, in that order; junction bases with no gene match: 9. As DNA, the CDR3 is TGTGCCAGCAGCTTAACGATCTTAGCGGGGGCCAGCACAGATACGCAGTATTTT. Translation gives CASSLTILAGASTDTQYF.

The chain uses TRBV29-1 and TRBJ2-5; weak D call: TRBD1 (5 bases). V was pared by 4 bases and J by 3 bases, with 12 bases between. The CDR3 has 13 amino acids. Germline V gene sequence: CDR1 SQVTM, CDR2 ANQGSEA. CDR3 region: CSVGSTAKETQYF. The CDR3 coding sequence is TGCAGCGTTGGGTCGACAGCGAAAGAGACCCAGTACTTC.

This clonotype occurred a few times. The chain couples TRBV3-1 to TRBJ2-1; 7 nucleotides match TRBD2. The CDR3 contains 12 residues. CDR1 LGHDT and CDR2 YNNKEL come from the germline V gene (reference sequence). The ends lost 1 base at V and 13 bases at J; junction bases unmatched: 4. CDR3 nucleotide sequence: TGTGCCAGCAGCCAAGTACTAGCGCCACAGTTCTTC. This sequence encodes CASSQVLAPQFF.

This clonotype was observed many times. The chain joins TRBV5-1 to TRBJ1-2, with a possible D match to TRBD1 (6 bases). This CDR3 has 11 amino acids. Between the trimmed V and J ends, which lost 7 bases and 6 bases, there was a span of 10 bases. The germline CDR1 and CDR2 sequences are SGHRS and YFSETQ. The CDR3 region has the DNA TGCGCCAGCGGTAACAGGGATGGCTACACCTTC. This encodes CASGNRDGYTF.

V and J are TRBV21-1 and TRBJ2-4. TRBV21-1 is termed a pseudogene. This CDR3 has 15 amino acids. The CDR3 bases are TGTGCCAGCAGCCAACCCAGATTAGCCAAAAACATTCAGTACTTC. It is translated as CASSQPRLAKNIQYF.

The CDR3: CASSPTTVSPLHF. In DNA, the CDR3 is TGTGCCAGCAGTCCCACGACTGTTTCACCCCTCCACTTT. This chain connects TRBV12-3 or TRBV12-4 to TRBJ1-6; D unresolved. This CDR3 is 13 amino acids long. Trimming cost V 5 bases and J 9 bases, with 11 bases left between them.

In this sample, this clonotype turned up many times. The chain employs TRBV7-2 and TRBJ2-1; D is tentatively TRBD1 or TRBD2 (5 bases each). Germline V gene lookup returns CDR1 SGHTA and CDR2 FQGNSA. V was clipped by 7 bases and J by 6 bases, with 10 bases between them. CDR3 length equals 12 residues. CDR3 residues: CASNLGVNEQFF. DNA of the CDR3: TGTGCCAGCAACCTGGGGGTCAATGAGCAGTTCTTC.

This clonotype was counted at least ten times. V usage is TRBV7-2 and J usage is TRBJ2-1; 11 bases align to TRBD2. V shed 2 bases and J 7 bases; nucleotides not matched to a gene: 4. The CDR3 totals 15 residues. The V gene's germline CDR1 is SGHTA and CDR2 FQGNSA. CDR3 nucleotides: TGTGCCAGCAGCTTATGGCTAGCGGGGGGTAATGAGCAGTTCTTC. Protein: CASSLWLAGGNEQFF.

This chain joins TRBV7-8 and TRBJ2-7, with 9 bases aligning to TRBD1. In germline, CDR1 is SGHVS, CDR2 FQNEAQ. The CDR3 runs 16 residues. Trimming cost V 5 bases and J 4 bases; bases outside gene matches: 12. The DNA of the CDR3 is TGTGCCAGCAGCATTCGCCGGACAGGGGTAGGGTACGAGCAGTACTTC. Translated: CASSIRRTGVGYEQYF.